The rows below give T cell receptor beta chains drawn from one sample of a study of control samples from healthy donors and cancer patients. The protocol was immunoSEQ multiplex PCR, while the TCRdb copy is restricted to in-frame clones and leaves out a portion. The sample lists about 160,000 clones, around 94% occurring once. Sample: PBMCs. Receptor source: a man in his sixties with colorectal cancer. Each CDR3 is given with its conserved first and last residue. D genes are given only for firm matches. Size tells how often a clone was seen (once, few, many) or the class of an expanded clone, and some rows leave it out.

V gene: TRBV6-1
clone size: .
J gene: TRBJ1-2
D gene: .
CDR3 protein: CASILGTDYYGYTF
CDR3 DNA: TGTGCCAGCATCCTTGGGACGGACTACTATGGCTACACCTTC

V gene: TRBV6-2/TRBV6-3
clone size: .
J gene: TRBJ2-2
D gene: TRBD1
CDR3 protein: CASSYLDRGHTGELFF
CDR3 DNA: TGTGCCAGCAGTTACTTGGACAGGGGGCACACCGGGGAGCTGTTTTTT

V gene: TRBV27
clone size: .
J gene: TRBJ2-2
D gene: TRBD2
CDR3 protein: CASSLTSGGTGELFF
CDR3 DNA: TGTGCCAGCAGTTTAACTAGCGGGGGCACCGGGGAGCTGTTTTTT

V gene: TRBV19
clone size: .
J gene: TRBJ1-2
D gene: TRBD1
CDR3 protein: CASSDRSGYTF
CDR3 DNA: TGTGCCAGTTCGGACAGGTCGGGCTACACCTTC

V gene: TRBV19
clone size: .
J gene: TRBJ2-5
D gene: .
CDR3 protein: CASSIFSKGQETQYF
CDR3 DNA: TGTGCCAGTAGTATCTTCAGTAAGGGACAAGAGACCCAGTACTTC

V gene: TRBV24-1
clone size: .
J gene: TRBJ2-2
D gene: TRBD1
CDR3 protein: CATSEDTGAGELFF
CDR3 DNA: TGTGCCACCAGTGAGGATACAGGGGCAGGGGAGCTGTTTTTT

V gene: TRBV25-1
clone size: .
J gene: TRBJ2-1
D gene: TRBD1
CDR3 protein: CASSRTGYNEQFF
CDR3 DNA: TGTGCCAGCAGCAGGACAGGCTACAATGAGCAGTTCTTC

V gene: TRBV2
clone size: .
J gene: TRBJ1-2
D gene: TRBD1
CDR3 protein: CASRGTGGNYGYTF
CDR3 DNA: TGTGCCAGCAGAGGGACAGGGGGGAACTATGGCTACACCTTC

V gene: TRBV27
clone size: .
J gene: TRBJ2-7
D gene: .
CDR3 protein: CASSPKGRLGYEQYF
CDR3 DNA: TGTGCCAGCAGTCCAAAGGGGCGTTTGGGCTACGAGCAGTACTTC

V gene: TRBV4-1
clone size: .
J gene: TRBJ2-3
D gene: TRBD1
CDR3 protein: CASSQDRGSTDTQYF
CDR3 DNA: TGCGCCAGCAGCCAAGACAGGGGGAGCACAGATACGCAGTATTTT

V gene: TRBV6-2/TRBV6-3
clone size: .
J gene: TRBJ1-5
D gene: .
CDR3 protein: CASSYSTGLYSNQPQHF
CDR3 DNA: TGTGCCAGCAGTTACAGCACAGGGCTATATAGCAATCAGCCCCAGCATTTT

V gene: TRBV2
clone size: .
J gene: TRBJ2-7
D gene: .
CDR3 protein: CASSEAPMLGQYF
CDR3 DNA: TGTGCCAGCAGTGAAGCTCCCATGTTGGGGCAGTACTTC

V gene: TRBV18
clone size: few
J gene: TRBJ1-3
D gene: .
CDR3 protein: CASSPLSRGGDTIYF
CDR3 DNA: TGTGCCAGCTCACCGCTCTCCCGGGGCGGGGACACCATATATTTT

V gene: TRBV28
clone size: .
J gene: TRBJ2-4
D gene: .
CDR3 protein: CASSLPDRNIQYF
CDR3 DNA: TGTGCCAGCAGTCTCCCGGACAGAAACATTCAGTACTTC

V gene: TRBV2
clone size: .
J gene: TRBJ2-5
D gene: .
CDR3 protein: CASSEHRAQETQYF
CDR3 DNA: TGTGCCAGCAGTGAGCACAGGGCTCAAGAGACCCAGTACTTC

V gene: TRBV11-1
clone size: .
J gene: TRBJ2-1
D gene: .
CDR3 protein: CASSLTAGSPYNEQFF
CDR3 DNA: TGTGCCAGCAGCTTGACGGCAGGGAGTCCCTACAATGAGCAGTTCTTC

V gene: TRBV30
clone size: .
J gene: TRBJ2-2
D gene: .
CDR3 protein: CAWAGTGVGELFF
CDR3 DNA: TGTGCCTGGGCCGGGACGGGGGTCGGGGAGCTGTTTTTT

V gene: TRBV2
clone size: .
J gene: TRBJ1-1
D gene: .
CDR3 protein: CASSESGFLMNTEAFF
CDR3 DNA: TGTGCCAGCAGTGAATCGGGGTTTCTTATGAACACTGAAGCTTTCTTT

V gene: TRBV6-5
clone size: few
J gene: TRBJ1-1
D gene: .
CDR3 protein: CASSRQRNTEAFF
CDR3 DNA: TGTGCCAGCAGTAGACAGCGAAACACTGAAGCTTTCTTT

V gene: TRBV10-3
clone size: .
J gene: TRBJ1-6
D gene: TRBD1
CDR3 protein: CAITGGTGPAGTLHF
CDR3 DNA: TGTGCCATCACGGGGGGGACAGGGCCGGCGGGGACCCTCCACTTT

V gene: TRBV10-3
clone size: .
J gene: TRBJ2-7
D gene: TRBD1
CDR3 protein: CAIRDRDGHEQYF
CDR3 DNA: TGTGCCATCAGGGACAGGGATGGCCACGAGCAGTACTTC

V gene: TRBV7-2
clone size: .
J gene: TRBJ1-2
D gene: TRBD1
CDR3 protein: CASSSRTGAYGYTF
CDR3 DNA: TGTGCCAGCAGCTCAAGGACAGGGGCGTATGGCTACACCTTC

V gene: TRBV3-1/TRBV3-2
clone size: few
J gene: TRBJ2-2
D gene: TRBD2
CDR3 protein: CASSQEAGGLTGELFF
CDR3 DNA: TGTGCCAGCAGCCAAGAAGCGGGGGGGCTAACCGGGGAGCTGTTTTTT

V gene: TRBV3-1/TRBV3-2
clone size: .
J gene: TRBJ1-2
D gene: .
CDR3 protein: CASSQGEYGYTF
CDR3 DNA: TGTGCCAGCAGCCAGGGAGAGTATGGCTACACCTTC

V gene: TRBV6-5
clone size: .
J gene: TRBJ2-2
D gene: .
CDR3 protein: CASSTTGPGELFF
CDR3 DNA: TGTGCCAGCAGTACTACAGGGCCCGGGGAGCTGTTTTTT

V gene: TRBV11-3
clone size: .
J gene: TRBJ2-3
D gene: .
CDR3 protein: CASSFKGVDTQYF
CDR3 DNA: TGTGCCAGCAGCTTTAAGGGGGTGGATACGCAGTATTTT

V gene: TRBV27
clone size: .
J gene: TRBJ1-1
D gene: TRBD1
CDR3 protein: CASRLRPGQGTEAFF
CDR3 DNA: TGTGCCAGCAGACTTCGACCGGGACAGGGCACTGAAGCTTTCTTT

V gene: TRBV6-5
clone size: .
J gene: TRBJ2-3
D gene: .
CDR3 protein: CASSSVGVSTDTQYF
CDR3 DNA: TGTGCCAGCAGTTCCGTCGGGGTGAGCACAGATACGCAGTATTTT

V gene: TRBV2
clone size: .
J gene: TRBJ1-4
D gene: TRBD1
CDR3 protein: CASSEGDRSHNEKLFF
CDR3 DNA: TGTGCCAGCAGTGAAGGGGACAGGTCCCATAATGAAAAACTGTTTTTT

V gene: TRBV4-1
clone size: once
J gene: TRBJ1-1
D gene: .
CDR3 protein: CASSPLLGGIKAFF
CDR3 DNA: TGCGCCAGCAGCCCATTATTGGGGGGGATCAAAGCTTTCTTT

V gene: TRBV7-9
clone size: .
J gene: TRBJ1-4
D gene: .
CDR3 protein: CASSPAATNEKLFF
CDR3 DNA: TGTGCCAGCAGCCCGGCGGCAACTAATGAAAAACTGTTTTTT

V gene: TRBV6-2/TRBV6-3
clone size: .
J gene: TRBJ2-2
D gene: .
CDR3 protein: CASSSSYTGELFF
CDR3 DNA: .

V gene: TRBV30
clone size: .
J gene: TRBJ2-1
D gene: .
CDR3 protein: CAWNAGGARVEQFF
CDR3 DNA: TGTGCCTGGAATGCGGGTGGGGCGCGGGTTGAGCAGTTCTTC

V gene: TRBV19
clone size: few
J gene: TRBJ1-1
D gene: .
CDR3 protein: CASSIESLPNTEAFF
CDR3 DNA: TGTGCCAGTAGTATTGAGAGTTTACCGAACACTGAAGCTTTCTTT

V gene: TRBV19
clone size: once
J gene: TRBJ2-1
D gene: TRBD2
CDR3 protein: CASSGLANEQFF
CDR3 DNA: TGTGCCAGTAGTGGACTAGCGAATGAGCAGTTCTTC

V gene: TRBV19
clone size: .
J gene: TRBJ1-1
D gene: .
CDR3 protein: CASSRALGLNTEAFF
CDR3 DNA: TGTGCCAGTAGTAGGGCCTTGGGATTGAACACTGAAGCTTTCTTT

V gene: TRBV19
clone size: .
J gene: TRBJ2-4
D gene: TRBD1
CDR3 protein: CASSIGQGAVMGAKNIQYF
CDR3 DNA: TGTGCCAGTAGTATTGGACAGGGGGCGGTAATGGGAGCCAAAAACATTCAGTACTTC

V gene: TRBV5-1
clone size: .
J gene: TRBJ1-2
D gene: TRBD1
CDR3 protein: CASSTGQGDPYGYTF
CDR3 DNA: TGCGCCAGCAGCACGGGACAGGGGGACCCCTATGGCTACACCTTC

V gene: TRBV7-9
clone size: few
J gene: TRBJ1-4
D gene: .
CDR3 protein: CASSGEKLFF
CDR3 DNA: TGTGCCAGCAGTGGGGAAAAACTGTTTTTT

V gene: TRBV5-1
clone size: once
J gene: TRBJ2-3
D gene: TRBD2
CDR3 protein: CASSLAEGGGADTQYF
CDR3 DNA: TGCGCCAGCAGCTTGGCCGAGGGCGGGGGGGCAGATACGCAGTATTTT

V gene: TRBV29-1
clone size: .
J gene: TRBJ2-2
D gene: .
CDR3 protein: CSVVLAAANTGELFF
CDR3 DNA: TGCAGCGTTGTTCTTGCGGCCGCGAACACCGGGGAGCTGTTTTTT

V gene: TRBV5-1
clone size: .
J gene: TRBJ1-2
D gene: .
CDR3 protein: CASSLTLLANYGYTF
CDR3 DNA: TGCGCCAGCAGCCTGACCCTGCTCGCCAACTATGGCTACACCTTC

V gene: TRBV24-1
clone size: .
J gene: TRBJ1-6
D gene: .
CDR3 protein: CATSAGTQSPLHF
CDR3 DNA: TGTGCCACCAGTGCGGGGACACAATCACCCCTCCACTTT

V gene: TRBV19
clone size: .
J gene: TRBJ1-1
D gene: .
CDR3 protein: CATGHRRTLNTEAFF
CDR3 DNA: TGTGCCACAGGACATAGACGGACTTTGAACACTGAAGCTTTCTTT